The clone carrying this T cell receptor (beta chain) occurred a few times. The antigen is undetermined. V lost 2 bases to trimming and J lost 4 bases, with 8 bases between them. The CDR3 contains 13 residues. The germline V gene encodes CDR1 SGHTA and CDR2 FQGNSA. The data stem from a study of beta chain features in type 1 diabetes. Study-level results: A moderate, significant TCRB CDR3 shortening appeared in type 1 diabetes across four CD4+ subsets. In patients and controls equally, PCR might favor templates that are shorter. Compared with healthy donors, patients appeared to share more similar naive, central memory and regulatory TCRB repertoires.

As every portion of the isolated RNA was reverse transcribed, the sequencing read expressed TCRB transcripts. Data came from immunoSEQ multiplex PCR; TCRdb stores just in-frame clones and leaves some out. The table records a few hundred thousand clones, about 13% of them present only once. One heparinised draw of blood, averaging about 110 mL, came from each donor. Source material: naive CD4+ T cells from blood. The sequence came from a woman under 30 with type 1 diabetes. The chain joins TRBV7-2 to TRBJ1-1; D remains ambiguous. The CDR3 region is CASSLRGPTEAFF. As DNA, the CDR3 is TGTGCCAGCAGCTTACGAGGGCCCACTGAAGCTTTCTTT.